This T cell receptor (beta chain) was recovered during a study of blood T cell repertoires in COVID-19. Overall study: Acute and convalescent COVID-19 specimens originated in the United States, Italy and Spain.

The repertoire was sequenced with immunoSEQ multiplex PCR; TCRdb's copy has only in-frame clones and lacks some. The data show 160,000 or so clones, with around 84% seen just once and nearly 8% held by the top ten. This CDR3 contains 14 residues. CDR1 is KGHDR and CDR2 is SFDVKD in the germline V gene. V gave up 4 bases and J gave up 6 bases, with 14 bases separating them. The receptor comes from a woman in her 50s who had recovered from COVID-19. The sequenced material came from PBMCs or T cells enriched from blood (not recorded which). The rearrangement joins TRBV24-1 to TRBJ1-1; the D gene is possibly TRBD1 (6 bases). CDR3 sequence: CATSDSGTPSEAFF. CDR3 DNA sequence: TGTGCCACCAGTGACTCCGGGACACCTTCTGAAGCTTTCTTT.